One sample yielded the 15 T cell receptor beta chains listed below, sequenced in a study of memory B cells and T cells in multiple sclerosis. CFSE-dim autoproliferating and CFSE-high non-proliferating T cells from unstimulated culture were sequenced separately. Pooled replicate wells came from approximately 5x10^7 CFSE-labeled PBMCs cultured about seven days without stimulus. No antigen has been identified for these receptors. Data came from immunoSEQ multiplex PCR; TCRdb stores just in-frame clones and leaves some out. Here the sample spans over 35,000 clones, around 79% being singletons. The sample comprised PBMCs from blood kept in culture. Source of these receptors: a human donor with multiple sclerosis.

The V call is TRBV2, the J call TRBJ1-5; D is unresolved. V lost 7 bases to trimming and J lost 4 bases, with 11 bases between them. Germline V lookup: CDR1 SNHLY, CDR2 FYNNEI. The CDR3 loop spans 13 amino acids. The chain's CDR3 is CASTEGGNQPQHF. The DNA of the CDR3 is TGTGCCAGCACCGAGGGCGGAAATCAGCCCCAGCATTTT.

The V and J genes are TRBV19 and TRBJ2-1; 10 nucleotides match TRBD1. With V trimmed by 6 bases and J by 4 bases, 9 bases remained unmatched. The germline V gene has CDR1 LNHDA and CDR2 SQIVND (reference sequence). The CDR3 is 16 residues long. CDR3 sequence reads: CASRWGQGSPYNEQFF. In nucleotides, the CDR3 is TGTGCCAGTAGATGGGGACAGGGGAGCCCTTACAATGAGCAGTTCTTC.

In the case of this clone: The sample carries other DNA sequences with the same CDR3. The rearrangement uses TRBV7-2 and TRBJ2-3, with no clear D. This CDR3 is 14 amino acids long. Trimming stripped 3 bases from V and 4 bases from J, with 11 bases between. From germline, CDR1 is SGHTA and CDR2 FQGNSA. The chain's CDR3 is CASSLGSGPDTQYF. The CDR3 nucleotides are TGTGCCAGCAGCTTGGGTTCTGGGCCAGATACGCAGTATTTT.

The chain links TRBV10-2 to TRBJ1-2; 9 nucleotides align to TRBD1. Germline trimming cut 1 base from V and 8 bases from J; bases unmatched to any gene: 5. The CDR3 covers 14 residues. Germline V gives CDR1 WSHSY, CDR2 SAAADI. The CDR3 loop reads CASSEWGQGRGYTF. Written as DNA, the CDR3 is TGCGCCAGCAGTGAGTGGGGACAGGGAAGAGGCTACACCTTC.

In its sample, this clone was seen a few times. The chain recombines TRBV10-3 with TRBJ1-5, with TRBD1 identical over 10 bases. Trimming removed 2 bases from V and 5 bases from J; junction bases left unmatched: 0. CDR1 and CDR2 (germline): ENHRY, SYGVKD. The CDR3 contains 14 residues. Here the CDR3 reads CAISEDRGHQPQHF. The CDR3 nucleotides read TGTGCCATCAGTGAGGACAGGGGGCATCAGCCCCAGCATTTT.

This clone has just a few counts. The J gene is TRBJ1-6, the V gene TRBV7-8; a weak D match, TRBD1 (5 bases). Trimming cost V 3 bases and J 10 bases, with 10 bases left between them. This CDR3 region has 13 residues. Germline CDR1 and CDR2: SGHVS and FQNEAQ. The CDR3, as DNA: TGTGCCAGCAGCTTGGGGGTGAACTCACCCCTCCACTTT. Amino acids: CASSLGVNSPLHF. Full variable domain (outside the CDR3, taken from reference TRBV7-8 and TRBJ1-6): GAGVSQSPRYKVAKRGQDVALRCDPISGHVSLFWYQQALGQGPEFLTYFQNEAQLDKSGLPSDRFFAERPEGSVSTLKIQRTQQEDSAVYLCASSLGVNSPLHFGNGTRLTVT.

The V gene is TRBV5-4, the J gene TRBJ2-7; D may be TRBD1 or TRBD2 (6 bases each). V was shortened by 1 base and J by 4 bases, with 12 bases between the two germline ends. Germline values: CDR1 SGHNT, CDR2 YYREEE (reference sequence). The CDR3 length is 14 residues. The CDR3 sequence: CASSLRGAKYEQYF. CDR3 nucleotide sequence: TGTGCCAGCAGCTTGAGGGGGGCGAAATACGAGCAGTACTTC.

Comment on this clone: Other nucleotide sequences in the sample specify the same CDR3. This sequence joins TRBV15 and TRBJ1-4; maybe TRBD1 (5 bases). Germline V CDR1 and CDR2: LNHNV, YYDKDF (reference sequence). Trimming shortened V by 0 bases and J by 0 bases, and 8 bases separated the two germline ends. The CDR3 spans 16 residues. This chain's CDR3 is CATSRDGGATNEKLFF. The CDR3 DNA is TGTGCCACCAGCAGAGATGGGGGGGCAACTAATGAAAAACTGTTTTTT. Full variable domain (rest looked up from reference TRBV15 and TRBJ1-4): DAMVIQNPRYQVTQFGKPVTLSCSQTLNHNVMYWYQQKSSQAPKLLFHYYDKDFNNEADTPDNFQSRRPNTSFCFLDIRSPGLGDTAMYLCATSRDGGATNEKLFFGSGTQLSVL.

This clone was seen more than once but under ten times. The chain couples TRBV7-2 to TRBJ2-7; 10 positions agree with TRBD2. The CDR3 is 14 residues long. The germline CDR1 and CDR2 sequences are SGHTA and FQGNSA. J was trimmed by 4 bases and V by 4 bases; bases with no gene match: 4. DNA of the CDR3: TGTGCCAGCAGCTCGAGCGGGGGGGCATACGAGCAGTACTTC. Encoded protein: CASSSSGGAYEQYF.

The chain recombines TRBV7-7 with TRBJ2-5, with TRBD2 as a possible D gene (5 bases). The V end lost 5 bases, the J end lost 5 bases, and 15 bases lay between the germline ends. Germline CDR1 is SSHAT and CDR2 is FNYEAQ (reference sequence). The CDR3 has 14 residues. The CDR3 nucleotides read TGTGCCAGCAGCCTAGACCGGGGTCCGGAGACCCAGTACTTC. It yields the protein CASSLDRGPETQYF.

The genes are TRBV9 and TRBJ1-5; the D gene is possibly TRBD1 (5 bases). This CDR3 is 13 amino acids long. Germline CDR1 is SGDLS and CDR2 is YYNGEE. V dropped 0 bases and J dropped 6 bases, with 7 bases sitting between them. The CDR3 reads CASSVGGVQPQHF. Here the CDR3 DNA reads TGTGCCAGCAGCGTAGGGGGGGTTCAGCCCCAGCATTTT.

The gene calls are TRBV6-5 and TRBJ2-1, with TRBD2 as a possible D gene (5 bases). The CDR3 runs to 14 residues. Trimming removed 5 bases from V and 0 bases from J, with 8 bases in between. The germline CDR1 and CDR2 sequences are MNHEY and SVGAGI. CDR3 coding DNA: TGTGCCAGCAGTACGGGGAGCTCCTACAATGAGCAGTTCTTC. Protein sequence: CASSTGSSYNEQFF.

This clone was recorded only once. The sample contains more than one DNA sequence encoding this CDR3. The chain combines TRBV5-1 with TRBJ1-6, with 8 positions matching TRBD1. Germline CDR1 and CDR2: SGHRS and YFSETQ. Trimming removed 3 bases from V and 7 bases from J; junction bases left unmatched: 0. This CDR3 has 13 amino acids. In nucleotides, the CDR3 is TGCGCCAGCAGCTGGGACAGGAATTCACCCCTCCACTTT. Encoded protein: CASSWDRNSPLHF.

V and J are TRBV30 and TRBJ2-1; no firm D call. The length of the CDR3 is 12 residues. Trimming shortened V by 5 bases and J by 0 bases, and 5 bases separated the two germline ends. Per the germline V gene, CDR1 is GTSNPN and CDR2 is SVGIG (reference sequence). This chain's CDR3 is CAWGYSYNEQFF. The CDR3 DNA reads TGTGCCTGGGGCTACTCCTACAATGAGCAGTTCTTC.

This chain connects TRBV30 to TRBJ1-3; no clear D. V was shortened by 3 bases and J by 0 bases, with 12 bases between the two germline ends. Germline V gene lookup returns CDR1 GTSNPN and CDR2 SVGIG (reference sequence). The CDR3 runs 15 residues. CDR3 loop: CAWSRPGVSGNTIYF. CDR3 nucleotides: TGTGCCTGGAGCCGGCCAGGAGTCTCTGGAAACACCATATATTTT.